Listed here are 10 T cell receptor beta chains from one sample, sequenced in a study of T cells in localized non-small cell lung cancer. TCRdb's table, derived via immunoSEQ multiplex PCR, lists solely in-frame clones and lacks some. The repertoire holds about 26,000 clones, with approximately 89% as singletons. Sequenced here: peripheral blood, sampled before any cancer treatment. The receptor set was obtained from a female donor at least 60 years old with stage II squamous cell lung carcinoma.

A single count supports this clone. V usage is TRBV5-1 and J usage is TRBJ1-1, with D possibly matching TRBD1 (5 bases). This CDR3 comprises 18 residues. The germline gives CDR1 SGHRS, CDR2 YFSETQ. Trimming removed 2 bases from V and 2 bases from J, with 22 bases in between. For the CDR3, the DNA is TGCGCCAGCAGCTTTGGCAGGGTTGATGCCTCCCCTAACACTGAAGCTTTCTTT. Translating gives CASSFGRVDASPNTEAFF.

This chain links TRBV5-4 with TRBJ2-2, with D possibly being TRBD2 (6 bases). Germline loops: CDR1 SGHNT, CDR2 YYREEE (reference sequence). Trimming left V 4 bases short and J 9 bases short, with 22 bases between. This CDR3 has 16 amino acids. For the CDR3, the DNA is TGTGCCAGCAGCCCGGGGTTAGCGGCCCTGCGTAGGGAGCTGTTTTTT. Amino acids: CASSPGLAALRRELFF.

The CDR3, as DNA: TGCGCCAGCAGCCAAGTATCACACGGGGGGCACGCGAAAAACATTCAGTACTTC. It translates to CASSQVSHGGHAKNIQYF. V gene TRBV4-3 combines with J gene TRBJ2-4; D may be TRBD2 (7 bases). V lost 1 base and J 4 bases, leaving 20 bases between the germline ends. The germline gives CDR1 LGHNA, CDR2 YSLEER. The CDR3 consists of 18 residues.

The J gene is TRBJ2-7, the V gene TRBV11-3; D possibly corresponds to TRBD1 (5 bases). The CDR3 covers 13 residues. The V and J ends lost 0 bases and 6 bases respectively, with 9 bases between them. Germline CDR1 and CDR2: SGHNT and YENEEA. The CDR3 region is CASSLDGATEQYF. The CDR3 DNA reads TGTGCCAGCAGCTTAGATGGGGCCACCGAGCAGTACTTC.

The V and J genes are TRBV5-1 and TRBJ1-1, with a tentative D call TRBD1 (5 bases). This CDR3 is built from 14 residues. The germline V and J ends were trimmed by 0 bases and 3 bases, with 9 bases remaining between them. In germline, CDR1 is SGHRS, CDR2 YFSETQ. CDR3: CASSLVQGDTEAFF. CDR3 sequence (DNA): TGCGCCAGCAGCTTGGTCCAGGGTGACACTGAAGCTTTCTTT.

The chain carries TRBV29-1 and TRBJ2-5; 12 nucleotides align to TRBD2. V was pared by 7 bases and J by 5 bases, with 11 bases of the junction left unmatched. Germline lookup yields CDR1 SQVTM and CDR2 ANQGSEA. The length of the CDR3 is 15 residues. The CDR3 DNA reads as TGCAGCGGATCGCCTAGCGGGGGGGCCTCTGAGACCCAGTACTTC. Translated: CSGSPSGGASETQYF.

This clone was seen only a few times. This chain joins TRBV2 and TRBJ1-3; 8 positions agree with TRBD1. There are 14 residues in the CDR3. V was pared by 6 bases and J by 0 bases, with 1 base of the junction left unmatched. CDR1 is SNHLY, CDR2 FYNNEI, per germline. In nucleotides, the CDR3 is TGTGCCAGCAGAGGGACAGGCTCTGGAAACACCATATATTTT. This codes for CASRGTGSGNTIYF.

The rearrangement uses TRBV7-2 and TRBJ2-1; 7 bases fit TRBD2. CDR1 is SGHTA, CDR2 FQGNSA, per germline. V was pared by 6 bases and J by 3 bases, with 8 bases of the junction left unmatched. The length of the CDR3 is 15 residues. The CDR3 sequence is CASRALADIYNEQFF. CDR3 DNA: TGTGCCAGCAGGGCCCTAGCGGATATCTACAATGAGCAGTTCTTC.

The CDR3 coding sequence is TGCGCCGGGGCGGGTATGGGGACGCACTACGAGCAGTACTTC. Protein sequence: CAGAGMGTHYEQYF. The V gene is TRBV23-1, the J gene TRBJ2-7; tentatively, D is TRBD1 or TRBD2 (5 bases each). TRBV23-1 is treated as an ORF (open reading frame) with a function not yet certain. The CDR3 length is 14 residues. V gave up 11 bases and J gave up 3 bases, with 20 bases separating them.

The chain has TRBV7-8 and TRBJ2-1; no reliable D call. V was shortened by 5 bases and J by 6 bases, with 11 bases between the two germline ends. From germline, CDR1 is SGHVS and CDR2 FQNEAQ. The CDR3 extends over 13 amino acids. The CDR3 here is CASSERGRNEQFF. The CDR3 nucleotides read TGTGCCAGCAGCGAAAGAGGACGCAATGAGCAGTTCTTC.